These T cell receptor beta chains were read from a single sample in a study of metastatic and nonmetastatic thyroid tumors. TCRdb re-analyzed the PCR reads through MiXCR. The sample contains just under 60,000 clones, 15% to 20% of which appear only once. The material sequenced was blood. The receptors derive from a male donor with papillary thyroid cancer or a benign thyroid nodule (not recorded which). Some clones in this sample may be carry-over from other donors' samples. CDR3s include the opening cysteine and the closing phenylalanine or tryptophan. D genes are given only for firm matches. A row's size may be missing; if present it is once, few, many or a size class.

d_gene: TRBD2
abundance: many
v_gene: TRBV7-3
j_gene: TRBJ2-1
CDR3nt: TGTGCCAGCAGCTTAAACCTAGCGGGGGGCCCTAGCTCCTACAATGAGCAGTTCTTC
CDR3aa: CASSLNLAGGPSSYNEQFF

d_gene: NA
abundance: many
v_gene: TRBV24-1
j_gene: TRBJ2-1
CDR3nt: TGTGCCACCAGTGATTCTACAGGGAGCTCCTACAATGAGCAGTTCTTC
CDR3aa: CATSDSTGSSYNEQFF

d_gene: TRBD2
abundance: many
v_gene: TRBV19
j_gene: TRBJ2-3
CDR3nt: TGTGCCAGTTCCGGGGGGTTTGTCACAGATACGCAGTATTTT
CDR3aa: CASSGGFVTDTQYF

d_gene: NA
abundance: many
v_gene: TRBV27
j_gene: TRBJ2-2
CDR3nt: TGTGCCAGCAGTTTAATTAGTGCCCAGTTCACCGGGGAGCTGTTTTTT
CDR3aa: CASSLISAQFTGELFF

d_gene: TRBD2
abundance: NA
v_gene: TRBV5-1
j_gene: TRBJ2-7
CDR3nt: TGCGCCAGCTCCTGGGGTAGCGGGAGCGCCTACGAGCAGTACTTC
CDR3aa: CASSWGSGSAYEQYF

d_gene: NA
abundance: many
v_gene: TRBV11-1
j_gene: TRBJ2-1
CDR3nt: TGTGCCAGCAGCTTACGCACAGCTCTGAGCTCCTACAATGAGCAGTTCTTC
CDR3aa: CASSLRTALSSYNEQFF

d_gene: TRBD2
abundance: many
v_gene: TRBV2
j_gene: TRBJ2-3
CDR3nt: TGTGCCAGCAGTGAGACTAGCGGGATCACAGATACGCAGTATTTT
CDR3aa: CASSETSGITDTQYF

d_gene: TRBD1
abundance: many
v_gene: TRBV7-6
j_gene: TRBJ2-1
CDR3nt: TGTGCCAGCAGTACAGGGGTCAATGAGCAGTTCTTC
CDR3aa: CASSTGVNEQFF

d_gene: NA
abundance: many
v_gene: TRBV9
j_gene: TRBJ2-3
CDR3nt: TGTGCCAGCAGCGTAGGAGGGGTGAGCACAGATACGCAGTATTTT
CDR3aa: CASSVGGVSTDTQYF

d_gene: TRBD2
abundance: NA
v_gene: TRBV11-2
j_gene: TRBJ2-1
CDR3nt: TGTGCCAGCAGCTATACCGGGACTAGCGGGATGGTCAATGAGCAGTTCTTC
CDR3aa: CASSYTGTSGMVNEQFF

d_gene: TRBD2
abundance: many
v_gene: TRBV5-1
j_gene: TRBJ2-7
CDR3nt: TGCGCCAGCAGGGAAGATAGCGGGGGGGCCTACGAGCAGTACTTC
CDR3aa: CASREDSGGAYEQYF

d_gene: NA
abundance: many
v_gene: TRBV5-6
j_gene: TRBJ1-5
CDR3nt: TGTGCCAGCAGCTTTTACGGTCAGCCCCAGCATTTT
CDR3aa: CASSFYGQPQHF

d_gene: NA
abundance: many
v_gene: TRBV15
j_gene: TRBJ2-1
CDR3nt: TGTGCCACCAGCAGAGGTTTGACGAGAGGCTACAATGAGCAGTTCTTC
CDR3aa: CATSRGLTRGYNEQFF

d_gene: NA
abundance: many
v_gene: TRBV20-1
j_gene: TRBJ2-3
CDR3nt: TGCAGTGCTCCGTACACGGGAAGAGCAGCAGATACGCAGTATTTT
CDR3aa: CSAPYTGRAADTQYF

d_gene: NA
abundance: many
v_gene: TRBV7-9
j_gene: TRBJ2-5
CDR3nt: TGTGCCAGCAGCTTATCCGGTTTCGGAGAGACCCAGTACTTC
CDR3aa: CASSLSGFGETQYF

d_gene: NA
abundance: many
v_gene: TRBV19
j_gene: TRBJ2-2
CDR3nt: TGTGCCAGTAGCATGGGATTTGGTACCGGGGAGCTGTTTTTT
CDR3aa: CASSMGFGTGELFF

d_gene: NA
abundance: NA
v_gene: TRBV20-1
j_gene: TRBJ2-5
CDR3nt: TGCAGTGCTAGAGAAGGAGAGACCCAGTACTTC
CDR3aa: CSAREGETQYF

d_gene: TRBD1
abundance: NA
v_gene: TRBV6-4
j_gene: TRBJ1-1
CDR3nt: TGTGCCAGCAGTTTTCCCTCTGGCGGGACAGTGGGCACTGAAGCTTTCTTT
CDR3aa: CASSFPSGGTVGTEAFF

d_gene: TRBD1
abundance: few
v_gene: TRBV6-2/TRBV6-3
j_gene: TRBJ1-5
CDR3nt: TGTGCCAGCAGTCGACTTCGGACAGGCGAAAGCAATCAGCCCCAGCATTTT
CDR3aa: CASSRLRTGESNQPQHF

d_gene: NA
abundance: many
v_gene: TRBV11-2
j_gene: TRBJ2-3
CDR3nt: TGTGCCAGCAGGAGACAGTTGCCCACAGATACGCAGTATTTT
CDR3aa: CASRRQLPTDTQYF